This T cell receptor beta chain was recovered during a study of regulatory T cells in long-lasting Graves disease. Overall study: With positive TSH receptor antibodies and over 5 years of antithyroid drugs, Graves' disease was considered persistent.

CDR3 regions were amplified by Arm-PCR using iRepertoire HTBI primers to build TCR beta libraries. Via MiXCR, TCRdb re-called the multiplex PCR reads, giving one row per CDR3 protein. Of roughly 500,000 distinct CDR3 sequences in the sample, 20% were seen once. The CDR3 covers 15 residues. Germline trimming cut 2 bases from V and 6 bases from J; bases unmatched to any gene: 9. Time point indicated: persistent/refractory GD, antithyroid drugs over 5 years with positive TRAb. PBMC-extracted RNA yielded the TCR library. The sequencing used peripheral blood mononuclear cells (PBMCs), collected when the disease was refractory, from a patient treated with antithyroid drugs. The receptor was derived from a female donor with Graves disease. The chain links TRBV12-3 or TRBV12-4 to TRBJ1-2, with TRBD1 matching over 7 bases. The CDR3 spells CASSLWVRGIDGYTF. The CDR3, as DNA: TGTGCCAGCAGTTTATGGGTCAGGGGGATCGATGGCTACACCTTC.